These 29 T cell receptor beta chains were all obtained from the same sample, sequenced in a study of shared clonotypes between healthy human individuals. Sequenced by immunoSEQ multiplex PCR; TCRdb stores in-frame clones only, minus some. The data hold under 600,000 clones, with roughly four fifths observed a single time. Sequencing was performed on PBMCs. These receptors came from a woman aged 40 to 55 in good health. Some clones in this sample may be carry-over from other donors' samples.

This rearrangement joins TRBV6-5 to TRBJ2-7; TRBD2 aligns across 10 bases. The germline gives CDR1 MNHEY, CDR2 SVGAGI. Trimming took 2 bases from V and 4 from J; bases not matched to a gene: 8. This CDR3 has 16 residues. The CDR3 DNA reads as TGTGCCAGCAGTTACAGCCTCGTGACTAGCGGGTACGAGCAGTACTTC. The encoded protein is CASSYSLVTSGYEQYF.

The rearrangement uses TRBV13 and TRBJ2-1; the match to TRBD2 covers 8 bases. Germline-derived CDR1 and CDR2 are PRHDT and FYEKMQ (reference sequence). J gave up 7 bases and V 0 bases, and 5 bases lay outside the gene matches. CDR3 length: 15 amino acids. The CDR3 loop is CASSLGGRARNEQFF. The CDR3, as DNA: TGTGCCAGCAGCTTAGGCGGGAGGGCCCGGAATGAGCAGTTCTTC. The complete variable domain, with remaining parts taken from reference TRBV13 and TRBJ2-1, reads AAGVIQSPRHLIKEKRETATLKCYPIPRHDTVYWYQQGPGQDPQFLISFYEKMQSDKGSIPDRFSAQQFSDYHSELNMSSLELGDSALYFCASSLGGRARNEQFFGPGTRLTVL.

The chain couples TRBV29-1 to TRBJ2-2; D gene unclear. The CDR3 runs 13 residues. From germline, CDR1 is SQVTM and CDR2 ANQGSEA. Between the trimmed V and J ends, which lost 7 bases and 0 bases, there was a span of 9 bases. The CDR3 nucleotides read TGCAGCGGCCGGGCCTCGAACACCGGGGAGCTGTTTTTT. This codes for CSGRASNTGELFF.

V is TRBV29-1 and J is TRBJ1-5; a possible D gene is TRBD1 (5 bases). This CDR3 is built from 13 residues. Trimming stripped 4 bases from V and 2 bases from J, with 9 bases between. Germline V gene data show CDR1 as SQVTM and CDR2 as ANQGSEA. The CDR3 DNA reads as TGCAGCGTTGTTCAGGGCGGCAATCAGCCCCAGCATTTT. Its translation is CSVVQGGNQPQHF. Complete variable domain (other parts from reference TRBV29-1 and TRBJ1-5): SAVISQKPSRDICQRGTSLTIQCQVDSQVTMMFWYRQQPGQSLTLIATANQGSEATYESGFVIDKFPISRPNLTFSTLTVSNMSPEDSSIYLCSVVQGGNQPQHFGDGTRLSIL.

The chain carries TRBV11-2 and TRBJ2-3; 7 bases fit TRBD1. Trimming cost V 7 bases and J 6 bases; bases outside gene matches: 10. There are 14 residues in the CDR3. Germline V gene data show CDR1 as SGHAT and CDR2 as FQNNGV. The CDR3 loop reads CASNSQGRRDTQYF. CDR3 in DNA: TGTGCCAGCAACTCACAGGGGCGCAGGGATACGCAGTATTTT. Full variable domain (rest looked up from reference TRBV11-2 and TRBJ2-3): EAGVAQSPRYKIIEKRQSVAFWCNPISGHATLYWYQQILGQGPKLLIQFQNNGVVDDSQLPKDRFSAERLKGVDSTLKIQPAKLEDSAVYLCASNSQGRRDTQYFGPGTRLTVL.

V usage is TRBV11-1 and J usage is TRBJ2-3; no firm D call. There are 13 residues in the CDR3. CDR1 is SGHAT, CDR2 FQDESV, per germline (reference sequence). V lost 5 bases, J lost 7 bases, and 13 bases lay in between. CDR3 sequence reads: CASSPVLGNTQYF. The CDR3 region has the DNA TGTGCCAGCAGCCCCGTTCTAGGGAATACGCAGTATTTT.

This clone showed up just once. The chain recombines TRBV15 with TRBJ2-1; 7 bases match TRBD2. V was clipped by 2 bases and J by 4 bases; unmatched bases: 11. Germline CDR1 reads LNHNV; CDR2 reads YYDKDF (reference sequence). The CDR3 spans 17 residues. The CDR3 sequence: CATSRPKRGLMYNEQFF. The CDR3 nucleotides are TGTGCCACCAGCAGACCCAAGCGGGGCCTCATGTACAATGAGCAGTTCTTC.

The V and J genes are TRBV6-6 and TRBJ2-5; 12 bases line up with TRBD2. This CDR3 contains 15 residues. After removal of 5 bases from V and 2 bases from J, the junction contained 3 bases not matched to a gene. CDR1 is MNHNY, CDR2 SVGAGI, per germline (reference sequence). The CDR3 reads CASSKGLAGQETQYF. CDR3 in DNA: TGTGCCAGCAGTAAGGGACTAGCGGGTCAAGAGACCCAGTACTTC.

The V gene is TRBV5-1, the J gene TRBJ1-1, with TRBD1 matching over 7 bases. Losses at the gene ends were 2 bases for V and 8 bases for J; bases not matched to a gene: 12. Germline CDR1 SGHRS, CDR2 YFSETQ. The CDR3 is made up of 15 amino acids. The CDR3, as DNA: TGCGCCAGCAGCTTAGGACAGGTTGTAGGTTTAGAAGCTTTCTTT. It is translated as CASSLGQVVGLEAFF.

V and J are TRBV5-6 and TRBJ2-3; TRBD1 matches at 7 bases. Germline V gene data show CDR1 as SGHDT and CDR2 as YYEEEE. CDR3 length equals 19 residues. Unmatched junction bases numbered 20, after V lost 4 bases and J lost 3 bases. CDR3: CASSRINGPDLQGTDTQYF. CDR3 in DNA: TGTGCCAGCAGCCGTATCAACGGTCCCGACTTACAGGGGACAGATACGCAGTATTTT.

The rearrangement joins TRBV7-9 to TRBJ1-2, with D possibly TRBD1 on 5 matching bases. V shed 2 bases and J shed 2 bases, with 9 bases lying between them. This CDR3 contains 14 residues. CDR1 SEHNR and CDR2 FQNEAQ come from the germline V gene (reference sequence). Here the CDR3 DNA reads TGTGCCAGCAGCTTATCAGGGTTAAACTATGGCTACACCTTC. Translating it yields CASSLSGLNYGYTF.

With respect to this clone: Other DNA sequences in this specimen translate into the identical CDR3. J is TRBJ1-2 and V is TRBV18, with TRBD1 matching over 7 bases. The CDR3 totals 14 residues. Trimming cost V 3 bases and J 5 bases; bases outside gene matches: 6. Looked up from germline, CDR1 is KGHSH and CDR2 is LQKENI. The CDR3 region is CASSPRTGDYGYTF. The CDR3 nucleotides read TGTGCCAGCTCACCCCGGACAGGAGATTATGGCTACACCTTC.

The chain employs TRBV7-3 and TRBJ2-2; D perhaps matches TRBD1 (5 bases). V was pared by 0 bases and J by 7 bases, with 6 bases between. CDR1 and CDR2 (germline): SGHTA, FQGTGA. The CDR3 runs 13 residues. CDR3 sequence: CASSLTQGGELFF. The CDR3 DNA follows: TGTGCCAGCAGCTTAACCCAGGGCGGGGAGCTGTTTTTT.

This chain joins TRBV27 and TRBJ2-7; 9 positions match TRBD1. V was clipped by 5 bases and J by 2 bases; unmatched bases: 7. Per the germline V gene, CDR1 is MNHEY and CDR2 is SMNVEV (reference sequence). This CDR3 is 15 amino acids long. CDR3 sequence: CASSRTGTGTYEQYF. The CDR3 coding sequence is TGTGCCAGCAGTCGAACCGGGACAGGGACCTACGAGCAGTACTTC.

This clone is a singleton in its sample. A read error is possible here, since a much larger clone lies one base away. The genes are TRBV4-3 and TRBJ2-7; tentatively, D is TRBD1 (8 bases). Germline V gene lookup returns CDR1 LGHNA and CDR2 YSLEER. This CDR3 comprises 13 residues. DNA for the CDR3: TGCGCCAGCAGCCAGGACAGGGCGGGAGAGCAGTGCTTC. Translating gives CASSQDRAGEQCF.

The rearrangement uses TRBV5-1 and TRBJ2-5, with TRBD2 matching 9 bases. The germline gives CDR1 SGHRS, CDR2 YFSETQ. Unmatched junction bases numbered 11, after V lost 3 bases and J lost 11 bases. The length of the CDR3 is 14 residues. The CDR3 DNA reads TGCGCCAGCAGCTCCTTAGCGGGAGCGGGGGAGCAGTACTTC. Translation gives CASSSLAGAGEQYF.

The V and J genes are TRBV6-1 and TRBJ2-7; 7 nucleotides agree with TRBD1. The junction had 4 bases not matched to a gene; V was cut back by 6 bases and J by 2 bases. Germline CDR1 and CDR2: MNHNS and SASEGT. This CDR3 comprises 13 residues. The CDR3 DNA sequence: TGTGCCAGCAGCGTGGGACAGACCTACGAGCAGTACTTC. It is translated as CASSVGQTYEQYF.

This clone was seen more than once but under ten times. This chain links TRBV5-8 with TRBJ2-1; tentative D call: TRBD2 (6 bases). The V gene's germline CDR1 is SGHTS and CDR2 YDEGEE. The CDR3 sequence is 15 residues long. Trimming stripped 2 bases from V and 8 bases from J, with 17 bases between. CDR3 residues: CASSLEGGIFHEQFF. DNA for the CDR3: TGTGCCAGCAGCTTAGAGGGCGGGATTTTCCATGAGCAGTTCTTC.

The CDR3 spells CASSVETSGTYEQYF. The CDR3 DNA sequence: TGTGCCAGCAGTGTTGAGACTAGCGGGACCTACGAGCAGTACTTC. The genes are TRBV2 and TRBJ2-7; 11 bases fit TRBD2. V gave up 4 bases and J gave up 2 bases; unmatched junction bases: 4. Germline V gene sequence: CDR1 SNHLY, CDR2 FYNNEI. The CDR3 consists of 15 residues.

As to this clone: It differs at one base from a far larger clone, so likely a read error. The V call is TRBV25-1, the J call TRBJ2-5, with 9 bases fitting TRBD1. The CDR3 totals 16 residues. Germline lookup yields CDR1 MGHDK and CDR2 SYGVNS. V lost 4 bases, J lost 1 base, and 7 bases stayed unmatched. The CDR3 here is CASSVAGTGCQETQYF. CDR3 bases: TGTGCCAGCAGTGTGGCCGGGACAGGGTGCCAAGAGACCCAGTACTTC.

V gene TRBV7-9 combines with J gene TRBJ1-2; TRBD1 might be the D (5 bases). Looked up from germline, CDR1 is SEHNR and CDR2 is FQNEAQ (reference sequence). Trimming shortened V by 5 bases and J by 8 bases, and 18 bases separated the two germline ends. This CDR3 spans 14 amino acids. CDR3 loop: CASSTGTLSDGYTF. Written as DNA, the CDR3 is TGTGCCAGCAGCACCGGGACCCTTTCTGACGGCTACACCTTC.

The gene calls are TRBV6-5 and TRBJ2-7; D possibly matches TRBD1 or TRBD2 (6 bases each). V was pared by 0 bases and J by 7 bases, with 16 bases between. The V gene's germline CDR1 is MNHEY and CDR2 SVGAGI. The CDR3 extends over 15 amino acids. In DNA, the CDR3 is TGTGCCAGCAGTTACTCGGTCTCCGGGGGCTGGGAGCAGTACTTC. Its translation is CASSYSVSGGWEQYF.

The rearrangement uses TRBV11-1 and TRBJ2-1; no clear D. In germline, CDR1 is SGHAT, CDR2 FQDESV (reference sequence). The CDR3 totals 14 residues. The V end was cut by 3 bases, the J end by 5 bases, with 11 bases between. The CDR3 here is CASSFPSRNNEQFF. The CDR3, as DNA: TGTGCCAGCAGCTTTCCAAGTCGGAACAATGAGCAGTTCTTC.

The chain employs TRBV18 and TRBJ2-7; a possible D gene is TRBD2 (7 bases). CDR1 and CDR2 from the germline V gene are KGHSH and LQKENI. There are 15 residues in the CDR3. Trimming stripped 3 bases from V and 2 bases from J, with 14 bases between. The CDR3 protein is CASSPGGGLTYEQYF. The CDR3 DNA sequence: TGTGCCAGCTCACCGGGAGGGGGGCTAACCTACGAGCAGTACTTC.

This clone came up once. J is TRBJ2-5 and V is TRBV11-2; 12 bases line up with TRBD2. The CDR3 spans 18 residues. V lost 3 bases, J lost 2 bases, and 10 bases stayed unmatched. Germline loops: CDR1 SGHAT, CDR2 FQNNGV. CDR3 nucleotide sequence: TGTGCCAGCAGCTTTCTAGCGGGAGGGGTATCAAAGCAAGAGACCCAGTACTTC. Translating gives CASSFLAGGVSKQETQYF. The full variable domain, rest sourced from reference TRBV11-2 and TRBJ2-5, is EAGVAQSPRYKIIEKRQSVAFWCNPISGHATLYWYQQILGQGPKLLIQFQNNGVVDDSQLPKDRFSAERLKGVDSTLKIQPAKLEDSAVYLCASSFLAGGVSKQETQYFGPGTRLLVL.

The rearrangement uses TRBV5-1 and TRBJ2-7; tentative D call: TRBD2 (6 bases). Trimming cost V 4 bases and J 5 bases, with 10 bases left between them. This CDR3 has 12 residues. Germline V CDR1 and CDR2: SGHRS, YFSETQ. This CDR3 is CASSQGEDEQYF. As DNA, the CDR3 is TGCGCCAGCAGCCAAGGGGAGGACGAGCAGTACTTC.

The chain joins TRBV6-5 to TRBJ1-3; no firm D call. Between the trimmed V and J ends, which lost 0 bases and 3 bases, there was a span of 12 bases. The CDR3 covers 16 residues. Germline CDR1 is MNHEY and CDR2 is SVGAGI. This CDR3 is CASSYSTGSYGNTIYF. In nucleotides, the CDR3 is TGTGCCAGCAGTTACTCGACGGGCAGCTATGGAAACACCATATATTTT.

This clone has only a few counts. This sequence joins TRBV4-2 and TRBJ2-3, with a possible D match to TRBD1 (5 bases). CDR1 and CDR2 (germline): LGHNA, YNFKEQ. The CDR3 is 14 amino acids. Trimming cost V 1 base and J 3 bases, with 8 bases left between them. CDR3 in DNA: TGTGCCAGCAGCCAAGTATCAGGGACAGATACGCAGTATTTT. Its translation: CASSQVSGTDTQYF.

The rearrangement joins TRBV7-2 to TRBJ2-7; perhaps TRBD1 as D (5 bases). Germline CDR1 is SGHTA and CDR2 is FQGNSA. CDR3 length: 14 residues. V was shortened by 3 bases and J by 3 bases, with 12 bases between the two germline ends. The CDR3 coding sequence is TGTGCCAGCAGCTTTGGTAGGCAGGGCTACGAGCAGTACTTC. Amino acid sequence: CASSFGRQGYEQYF.